This T cell receptor beta chain was identified during a study of blood T cell repertoires in COVID-19. Overall study context: Sites in the United States, Italy and Spain provided acute and convalescent COVID-19 samples. PBMCs, B-cell-depleted T cells, or T cells were the source of the cDNA or gDNA that made up the material.

Living in 20 to 30 US areas, the participants were between 18 and 89 years of age. In the original workflow: Researchers report that nucleated cell counts were estimated from reference gene primer amplification. Sequencing used immunoSEQ multiplex PCR; TCRdb keeps in-frame clones, though not all of them. V, J and clone size are those of that table, while D and trimming were read from the DNA. The sample has under 150,000 clones; more than 75% are singletons. The CDR3 totals 14 residues. Germline trimming cut 4 bases from V and 7 bases from J; bases unmatched to any gene: 8. Germline values: CDR1 SEHNR, CDR2 FQNEAQ (reference sequence).

V is TRBV7-9 and J is TRBJ1-2, with TRBD1 matching over 8 bases. The sequence was obtained from a woman in her thirties with acute COVID-19. The sequenced sample consisted of PBMCs or T cells enriched from blood (not recorded which). Here the CDR3 reads CASSSLDRESGYTF. CDR3 coding DNA: TGTGCCAGCAGCTCGCTGGACAGGGAGAGTGGCTACACCTTC.